These 7 T cell receptor beta chains were all obtained from the same sample, sequenced in a study of cytomegalovirus exposure and HLA in healthy donors. The PCR made use of 60 Vbeta and 13 Jbeta primers. The table came from immunoSEQ multiplex PCR; TCRdb's copy has only in-frame clones and leaves some out. The sample contains about 110,000 clones, about 70% of which appear only once. The sequenced material came from PBMCs. The source of these receptors is a man aged 45-65 years in good health and CMV-seropositive.

The table lists this clone with a count of one. This chain connects TRBV10-1 to TRBJ2-2; no clear D. Germline-derived CDR1 and CDR2 are WNHNN and SYGVQD (reference sequence). V lost 4 bases and J 5 bases, leaving 5 bases between the germline ends. The CDR3 sequence is 12 residues long. The CDR3: CASSGLTGELFF. In DNA form, the CDR3 reads TGCGCCAGCAGTGGACTGACCGGGGAGCTGTTTTTT.

This chain joins TRBV7-6 and TRBJ2-3, with D possibly matching TRBD2 (7 bases). V shed 1 base and J shed 2 bases, with 10 bases lying between them. The V gene's germline CDR1 is SGHVS and CDR2 FNYEAQ. The CDR3 runs to 15 residues. The CDR3 DNA reads TGTGCCAGCAGCTTAGTCGGGGGGCTCACAGATACGCAGTATTTT. This translates into CASSLVGGLTDTQYF. The variable domain in full, with the rest retrieved from reference TRBV7-6 and TRBJ2-3, is GAGVSQSPRYKVTKRGQDVALRCDPISGHVSLYWYRQALGQGPEFLTYFNYEAQQDKSGLPNDRFSAERPEGSISTLTIQRTEQRDSAMYRCASSLVGGLTDTQYFGPGTRLTVL.

The chain couples TRBV7-3 to TRBJ2-1; a weak D match, TRBD1 (5 bases). Trimming pared 5 bases from V and 7 bases from J, leaving 12 bases between. This CDR3 has 13 amino acids. In germline, CDR1 is SGHTA, CDR2 FQGTGA. CDR3 loop: CASSPGHGNEQFF. The CDR3 region has the DNA TGTGCCAGCAGCCCCGGACACGGAAATGAGCAGTTCTTC.

The rearrangement links TRBV9 to TRBJ1-4; the match to TRBD1 covers 7 bases. The CDR3 loop spans 13 amino acids. J was trimmed by 13 bases and V by 3 bases; bases with no gene match: 9. Germline CDR1 SGDLS, CDR2 YYNGEE. DNA for the CDR3: TGTGCCAGCAGCGCCCGGAGGCAGGGGGTACTGTTTTTT. Translating it yields CASSARRQGVLFF.

This CDR3 is CASSLPGQGEHTIYF. CDR3 DNA sequence: TGTGCCAGTAGTCTACCGGGACAGGGAGAACACACCATATATTTT. The chain uses TRBV19 and TRBJ1-3; 9 nucleotides match TRBD1. The length of the CDR3 is 15 residues. Germline V gene lookup returns CDR1 LNHDA and CDR2 SQIVND (reference sequence). J gave up 8 bases and V 5 bases, and 10 bases lay outside the gene matches.

J is TRBJ2-7 and V is TRBV25-1; D not resolved. This CDR3 is built from 11 residues. Trimming left V 4 bases short and J 4 bases short, with 5 bases between. Germline CDR1 reads MGHDK; CDR2 reads SYGVNS. CDR3 nucleotide sequence: TGTGCCAGCAGTGCAGTATACGAGCAGTACTTC. It encodes CASSAVYEQYF.

This CDR3 is CASREDSEAFF. CDR3 nucleotide sequence: TGTGCCAGCAGGGAGGACAGTGAAGCTTTCTTT. The chain has TRBV2 and TRBJ1-1; maybe TRBD1 (6 bases). Deletions cut 6 bases from V and 7 bases from J, with 9 bases between. The length of the CDR3 is 11 residues. Germline CDR1 SNHLY, CDR2 FYNNEI.